Listed below are T cell receptor beta chains from one sample, sequenced in a study of blood T cell repertoires in COVID-19. The repertoire was sequenced with immunoSEQ multiplex PCR; TCRdb's copy has only in-frame clones and lacks some. Here the sample spans about 200,000 clones, about 83% being singletons. Sequencing was carried out using PBMCs or T cells enriched from blood (not recorded which). These receptors were taken from a woman in her forties or fifties who had been exposed to COVID-19. CDR3s include the opening cysteine and the closing phenylalanine or tryptophan. The order of the fields is J gene, V gene, D gene, clone size, CDR3 DNA, CDR3 protein. A D gene is named only where the DNA matches it firmly. Only part of the rows carry a size: once, few, many, or a class if the clone is expanded.

j_gene: TRBJ2-1
v_gene: TRBV6-2/TRBV6-3
d_gene: TRBD2
abundance: .
CDR3nt: TGTGCCAGCAGTTACTCGCGTGGGCGGGGGGGCAGAAATGAGCAGTTCTTC
CDR3aa: CASSYSRGRGGRNEQFF

j_gene: TRBJ1-5
v_gene: TRBV7-3
d_gene: TRBD1
abundance: few
CDR3nt: TGTGCCAGCAGCTTAACAGGGGGCCAGCCCCAGCATTTT
CDR3aa: CASSLTGGQPQHF

j_gene: TRBJ1-5
v_gene: TRBV29-1
d_gene: .
abundance: .
CDR3nt: TGCAGCGTTGACTGGTTGGGACAAAGCAATCAGCCCCAGCATTTT
CDR3aa: CSVDWLGQSNQPQHF

j_gene: TRBJ2-7
v_gene: TRBV4-1
d_gene: .
abundance: few
CDR3nt: TGCGCCAGCAGCCGCCTCTCAGGGGGGACGTACGAGCAGTACTTC
CDR3aa: CASSRLSGGTYEQYF

j_gene: TRBJ2-1
v_gene: TRBV5-1
d_gene: .
abundance: .
CDR3nt: TGCGCCAGCAGCTCCCGCGTGCGGCTCTACAATGAGCAGTTCTTC
CDR3aa: CASSSRVRLYNEQFF

j_gene: TRBJ2-5
v_gene: TRBV27
d_gene: .
abundance: .
CDR3nt: TGTGCCGCAGGGGAGACGAGGGAGACCCAGTACTTC
CDR3aa: CAAGETRETQYF

j_gene: TRBJ2-5
v_gene: TRBV18
d_gene: .
abundance: .
CDR3nt: TGTGCCAGCTCACCCCCTTGGGGCAGTCAAGAGACCCAGTACTTC
CDR3aa: CASSPPWGSQETQYF

j_gene: TRBJ1-2
v_gene: TRBV10-3
d_gene: TRBD1
abundance: .
CDR3nt: TGTGCCACCACTAAACCGGGACAGGGGGCGCATTATGGCTACACCTTC
CDR3aa: CATTKPGQGAHYGYTF

j_gene: TRBJ1-1
v_gene: TRBV11-3
d_gene: .
abundance: .
CDR3nt: TGTGCCAGCAGCTTAGATCCCACTACGGAAGCTTTCTTT
CDR3aa: CASSLDPTTEAFF

j_gene: TRBJ2-1
v_gene: TRBV5-4
d_gene: TRBD1
abundance: .
CDR3nt: TGTGCCAGCAGCCGCGCTGCGGGACAGGGCTATACCGACAATGAGCAGTTCTTC
CDR3aa: CASSRAAGQGYTDNEQFF

j_gene: TRBJ1-5
v_gene: TRBV4-1
d_gene: .
abundance: once
CDR3nt: TGCGCCAGCAGCCAAGAGGTCACCACGGGTTTAGGGAGTAGCAATCAGCCCCAGCATTTT
CDR3aa: CASSQEVTTGLGSSNQPQHF

j_gene: TRBJ2-3
v_gene: TRBV3-1/TRBV3-2
d_gene: .
abundance: few
CDR3nt: TGTGCCAGCAGCCAAGCGGGCACAGATACGCAGTATTTT
CDR3aa: CASSQAGTDTQYF

j_gene: TRBJ1-6
v_gene: TRBV10-2
d_gene: TRBD1
abundance: .
CDR3nt: TGCGCCAGCGGGACAGATAATAATTCACCCCTCCACTTT
CDR3aa: CASGTDNNSPLHF

j_gene: TRBJ2-7
v_gene: TRBV18
d_gene: TRBD1
abundance: .
CDR3nt: TGTGCCAGCTCACCAGGGACAGGGTTAACCTACGAGCAGTACTTC
CDR3aa: CASSPGTGLTYEQYF

j_gene: TRBJ1-6
v_gene: TRBV28
d_gene: TRBD1
abundance: .
CDR3nt: TGTGCCAGCAGTTTAATGGGACAGGGAAACTACAATTCACCCCTCCACTTT
CDR3aa: CASSLMGQGNYNSPLHF

j_gene: TRBJ1-2
v_gene: TRBV2
d_gene: .
abundance: few
CDR3nt: TGTGCCAGCCCAGGGTTAGGCTATGGCTACACCTTC
CDR3aa: CASPGLGYGYTF

j_gene: TRBJ2-2
v_gene: TRBV12-3/TRBV12-4
d_gene: .
abundance: .
CDR3nt: TGTGCCAGCAGCCTACACAGCGGGGAGCTGTTTTTT
CDR3aa: CASSLHSGELFF

j_gene: TRBJ1-4
v_gene: TRBV28
d_gene: .
abundance: .
CDR3nt: TGTGCCAGCAGTTTGGCTAACAGGGACGCAAATGAAAAACTGTTTTTT
CDR3aa: CASSLANRDANEKLFF

j_gene: TRBJ1-2
v_gene: TRBV19
d_gene: .
abundance: .
CDR3nt: TGTGCCAGTAGTATCGAGGGGAGGGGTGGCTACACCTTC
CDR3aa: CASSIEGRGGYTF

j_gene: TRBJ1-1
v_gene: TRBV5-1
d_gene: TRBD1
abundance: .
CDR3nt: TGCGCCAGCAGTACAGGGGGTTTAGCTGAAGCTTTCTTT
CDR3aa: CASSTGGLAEAFF

j_gene: TRBJ2-1
v_gene: TRBV3-1/TRBV3-2
d_gene: .
abundance: .
CDR3nt: TGTGCCAGCAGCCAAGATAGGGGGGGGGATCACAATGAGCAGTTCTTC
CDR3aa: CASSQDRGGDHNEQFF

j_gene: TRBJ1-2
v_gene: TRBV9
d_gene: TRBD1
abundance: .
CDR3nt: TGTGCCAGCAGCGTAGATGGGACAGGTTCTAACTATGGCTACACCTTC
CDR3aa: CASSVDGTGSNYGYTF

j_gene: TRBJ2-7
v_gene: TRBV4-1
d_gene: .
abundance: .
CDR3nt: TGCGCCAGCAGCCCTTCTCCGGGGGAATCTCATGGCGAGCAGTACTTC
CDR3aa: CASSPSPGESHGEQYF

j_gene: TRBJ1-6
v_gene: TRBV9
d_gene: .
abundance: .
CDR3nt: TGTGCCAGCAACCCGACCGGGTCTCCGAATTCACCCCTCCACTTT
CDR3aa: CASNPTGSPNSPLHF

j_gene: TRBJ1-2
v_gene: TRBV19
d_gene: .
abundance: once
CDR3nt: TGTGCCAGTAGTCCCCCACTTAACTATGGCTACACCTTC
CDR3aa: CASSPPLNYGYTF

j_gene: TRBJ1-1
v_gene: TRBV5-1
d_gene: .
abundance: .
CDR3nt: TGCGCCAGCAGCCCGAGGACAGCCTGGAACACTGAAGCTTTCTTT
CDR3aa: CASSPRTAWNTEAFF

j_gene: TRBJ2-7
v_gene: TRBV27
d_gene: .
abundance: .
CDR3nt: TGTGCCAGCGGCGCAGGGGTCTACGAGCAGTACTTC
CDR3aa: CASGAGVYEQYF

j_gene: TRBJ2-1
v_gene: TRBV11-2
d_gene: TRBD2
abundance: .
CDR3nt: TGTGCCAGCAGTTTAGAGGACGGGGGGGCCCCCTACAATGAGCAGTTCTTC
CDR3aa: CASSLEDGGAPYNEQFF

j_gene: TRBJ2-2
v_gene: TRBV19
d_gene: .
abundance: once
CDR3nt: TGTGCCAGTAGCCGGAGGACGGATGACACCGGGGAGCTGTTTTTT
CDR3aa: CASSRRTDDTGELFF

j_gene: TRBJ2-5
v_gene: TRBV12-3/TRBV12-4
d_gene: .
abundance: .
CDR3nt: TGTGCCAGCGGCCGACAGGAGCAAGAGACCCAGTACTTC
CDR3aa: CASGRQEQETQYF

j_gene: TRBJ1-1
v_gene: TRBV24-1
d_gene: .
abundance: .
CDR3nt: TGTGCCACCAGTCAGCAGGGCCTGAACACTGAAGCTTTCTTT
CDR3aa: CATSQQGLNTEAFF

j_gene: TRBJ1-1
v_gene: TRBV28
d_gene: .
abundance: .
CDR3nt: TGTGCCAGCAGCCCTACGGTCCATGAAGCTTTCTTT
CDR3aa: CASSPTVHEAFF

j_gene: TRBJ1-2
v_gene: TRBV29-1
d_gene: TRBD1
abundance: .
CDR3nt: TGCAGCGCATTGGACAGGGAGGCCTATGGCTACACCTTC
CDR3aa: CSALDREAYGYTF

j_gene: TRBJ1-2
v_gene: TRBV2
d_gene: .
abundance: .
CDR3nt: TGTGCCAGCAGTTTAACATTCCTACAGGGAGTGAGGAATGGCTACACCTTC
CDR3aa: CASSLTFLQGVRNGYTF

j_gene: TRBJ1-3
v_gene: TRBV30
d_gene: .
abundance: .
CDR3nt: TGTGCCTGGATCCTCTCTTCTGGAAACACCATATATTTT
CDR3aa: CAWILSSGNTIYF

j_gene: TRBJ2-3
v_gene: TRBV7-6
d_gene: .
abundance: .
CDR3nt: TGTGCCAGCAGCTTCTCTCGCACAGATACGCAGTATTTT
CDR3aa: CASSFSRTDTQYF

j_gene: TRBJ1-2
v_gene: TRBV18
d_gene: .
abundance: .
CDR3nt: TGTGCCAGCTCACCACGGGGACTTAACTATGGCTACACCTTC
CDR3aa: CASSPRGLNYGYTF

j_gene: TRBJ1-5
v_gene: TRBV19
d_gene: .
abundance: .
CDR3nt: TGTGCCAGTAGAACGACAGGTGCCCATAGCAATCAGCCCCAGCATTTT
CDR3aa: CASRTTGAHSNQPQHF

j_gene: TRBJ1-1
v_gene: TRBV10-3
d_gene: .
abundance: .
CDR3nt: TGTGCCATCAGTAGCACAGGGCCGAACACTGAAGCTTTCTTT
CDR3aa: CAISSTGPNTEAFF

j_gene: TRBJ1-1
v_gene: TRBV6-1
d_gene: .
abundance: .
CDR3nt: TGTGCCAGCAGTGGATCGGGAGGGTGGAACACTGAAGCTTTCTTT
CDR3aa: CASSGSGGWNTEAFF

j_gene: TRBJ2-2
v_gene: TRBV29-1
d_gene: TRBD1
abundance: few
CDR3nt: TGCAGCGTTGCCCTACGGGACAGGGGTTTGGAGGAGCTGTTTTTT
CDR3aa: CSVALRDRGLEELFF

j_gene: TRBJ1-4
v_gene: TRBV28
d_gene: TRBD1
abundance: .
CDR3nt: TGTGCCAGCAGTTTACCCACGGGACAGGGGGCTGAAAAACTGTTTTTT
CDR3aa: CASSLPTGQGAEKLFF

j_gene: TRBJ2-1
v_gene: TRBV25-1
d_gene: .
abundance: once
CDR3nt: TGTGCCAGCAGATTCGACGGGAAACAGTTCTTC
CDR3aa: CASRFDGKQFF

j_gene: TRBJ1-1
v_gene: TRBV7-9
d_gene: .
abundance: .
CDR3nt: TGTGCCAGCGGCTACAGCTTGAACACTGAAGCTTTCTTT
CDR3aa: CASGYSLNTEAFF

j_gene: TRBJ2-5
v_gene: TRBV3-1/TRBV3-2
d_gene: .
abundance: .
CDR3nt: TGTGCCAGCAGCCCAGGCCAAAAGCACGCCGTGGAGACCCAGTACTTC
CDR3aa: CASSPGQKHAVETQYF

j_gene: TRBJ2-2
v_gene: TRBV27
d_gene: TRBD1
abundance: once
CDR3nt: TGTGCCAGCAGTCGGATGGGACAGGGATACACCGGGGAGCTGTTTTTT
CDR3aa: CASSRMGQGYTGELFF

j_gene: TRBJ1-1
v_gene: TRBV18
d_gene: .
abundance: .
CDR3nt: TGTGCCAGCTCACCGCGGGGGACTTACACTGAAGCTTTCTTT
CDR3aa: CASSPRGTYTEAFF

j_gene: TRBJ1-1
v_gene: TRBV13
d_gene: TRBD1
abundance: .
CDR3nt: TGTGCCAGCAGCTTTGGGCGGAGGGGGCCGGACACTGAAGCTTTCTTT
CDR3aa: CASSFGRRGPDTEAFF

j_gene: TRBJ1-3
v_gene: TRBV28
d_gene: .
abundance: .
CDR3nt: TGTGCCAGCAGTTTAGTCAGGGGAAACACCATATATTTT
CDR3aa: CASSLVRGNTIYF

j_gene: TRBJ1-1
v_gene: TRBV30
d_gene: .
abundance: few
CDR3nt: TGTGCCTGGAGTGTATTTGGGGCAGGGGTGAACACTGAAGCTTTCTTT
CDR3aa: CAWSVFGAGVNTEAFF

j_gene: TRBJ2-3
v_gene: TRBV4-2
d_gene: TRBD2
abundance: .
CDR3nt: TGTGCCAGCAGCCCGACCATAGCGGGGGGGCGCACAGATACGCAGTATTTT
CDR3aa: CASSPTIAGGRTDTQYF

j_gene: TRBJ2-3
v_gene: TRBV19
d_gene: TRBD2
abundance: .
CDR3nt: TGTGCCAGTAGTCTCCGGACTAGCGTAGATACGCAGTATTTT
CDR3aa: CASSLRTSVDTQYF

j_gene: TRBJ1-1
v_gene: TRBV27
d_gene: .
abundance: .
CDR3nt: TGTGCCAGCAGGGCCCCCTTCGGGGGGCCTACTGAAGCTTTCTTT
CDR3aa: CASRAPFGGPTEAFF

j_gene: TRBJ1-1
v_gene: TRBV12-3/TRBV12-4
d_gene: .
abundance: few
CDR3nt: TGTGCCAGCAGTTTTTCAGGGGCCCGTGAAGCTTTCTTT
CDR3aa: CASSFSGAREAFF

j_gene: TRBJ2-6
v_gene: TRBV10-2
d_gene: .
abundance: .
CDR3nt: TGCGCCAGCAGTCAGGCGCTCTCTGGGGCCAACGTCCTGACTTTC
CDR3aa: CASSQALSGANVLTF

j_gene: TRBJ2-1
v_gene: TRBV6-5
d_gene: TRBD2
abundance: .
CDR3nt: TGTGCCAGCAGTTTTAGCGGGGGGGCCTACAATGAGCAGTTCTTC
CDR3aa: CASSFSGGAYNEQFF

j_gene: TRBJ2-1
v_gene: TRBV4-1
d_gene: TRBD2
abundance: .
CDR3nt: TGCGCCAGCAGCCAAGTGGGACTAGCGAATCACAATGAGCAGTTCTTC
CDR3aa: CASSQVGLANHNEQFF